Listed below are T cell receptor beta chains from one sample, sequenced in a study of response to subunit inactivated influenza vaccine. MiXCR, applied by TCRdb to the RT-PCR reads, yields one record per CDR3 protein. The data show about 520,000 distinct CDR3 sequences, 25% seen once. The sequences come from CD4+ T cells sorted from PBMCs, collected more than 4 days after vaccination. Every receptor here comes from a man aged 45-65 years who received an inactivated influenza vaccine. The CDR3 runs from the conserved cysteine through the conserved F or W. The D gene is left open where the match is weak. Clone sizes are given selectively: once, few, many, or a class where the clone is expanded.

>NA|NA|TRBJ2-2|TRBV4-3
TGCGCCAGCAGCCACAGCCGGTGCACCGGGGAGCTGTTTTTT
CASSHSRCTGELFF
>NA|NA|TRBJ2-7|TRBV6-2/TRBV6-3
TGTGCCAGCAGTTACTGGGACATCGGATCCTACGAGCAGTACTTC
CASSYWDIGSYEQYF
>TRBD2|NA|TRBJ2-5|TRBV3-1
TGTGCCTCCAGCCAAGGGCCCCTAGCGGGAGTGTGGGAGACCCAGTACTTC
CASSQGPLAGVWETQYF
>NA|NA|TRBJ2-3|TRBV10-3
TGTGCCATCAGTGAGTCGGGATTGCGGGTCGGCGGTACGCAGTATTTT
CAISESGLRVGGTQYF
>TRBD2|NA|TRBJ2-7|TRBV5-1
TGCGCCAGCAGCAGTAGCGGGAGACTCTCCTACGAGCAGTACTTC
CASSSSGRLSYEQYF
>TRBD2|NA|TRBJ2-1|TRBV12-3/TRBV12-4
TGTGCCAGCAGTAAAGGACTAGCGGGAGTCGATGAGCAGTTCTTC
CASSKGLAGVDEQFF
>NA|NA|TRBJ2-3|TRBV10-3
TGTGCCATCAGTGAGTCGTTGGTAGGGCCCACAGATACGCAGTATTTT
CAISESLVGPTDTQYF
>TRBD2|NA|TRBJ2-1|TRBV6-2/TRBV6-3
TGTGCCAGCAGTTACCCCACGAGGGGGACTAGCGGGAGTATTAGCAACAATGAGCAGTTCTTC
CASSYPTRGTSGSISNNEQFF
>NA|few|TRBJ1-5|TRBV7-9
TGTGCCAGCAGCTTCTCGCAGCCTGGAGAGCCCCAGCATTTT
CASSFSQPGEPQHF
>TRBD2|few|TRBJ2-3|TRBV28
TGTGCCAGCAGTCCCCGCGGTAGCGGGGCGGCAGATACGCAGTATTTT
CASSPRGSGAADTQYF
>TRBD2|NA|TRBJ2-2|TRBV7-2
TGTGCCAGCAGCTGGGAGGGCAGTACCGACACCGGGGAGCTGTTTTTT
CASSWEGSTDTGELFF
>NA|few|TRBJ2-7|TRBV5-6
TGTGCCAGCAGCCCCTGGATTATAGTGCGCGAGCAGTACTTC
CASSPWIIVREQYF
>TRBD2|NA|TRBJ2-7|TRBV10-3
TGTGCCATCAGTGACCACACTAGCGGGAGGACATACGAGCAGTACTTC
CAISDHTSGRTYEQYF
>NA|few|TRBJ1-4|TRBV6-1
TGTGCCAGCAGTCCCCGGGAAGAGGGCGGAAAACTGTTTTTT
CASSPREEGGKLFF
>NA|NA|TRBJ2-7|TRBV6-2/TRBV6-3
TGTGCCAGCAATTACGGGCGGGGTCCAGGGGAGCAGTACTTC
CASNYGRGPGEQYF
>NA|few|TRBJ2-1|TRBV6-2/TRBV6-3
TGTGCCAGCAGTTACTCGGCCGGGTTCGCCTACAATGAGCAGTTCTTC
CASSYSAGFAYNEQFF
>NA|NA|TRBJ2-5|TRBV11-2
TGTGCCAGCAACTCTGGAGGGGTACGGGAGACCCAGTACTTC
CASNSGGVRETQYF
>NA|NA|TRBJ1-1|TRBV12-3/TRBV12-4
TGTGCCAGCAGCCCCGACCTGGGTGGGGCTAACACTGAAGCTTTCTTT
CASSPDLGGANTEAFF
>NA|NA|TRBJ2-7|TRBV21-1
TGTGCCAGCAGCGCGGACAGGGGGCAGGACGAGCAGTACTTC
CASSADRGQDEQYF
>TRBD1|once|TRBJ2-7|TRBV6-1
TGTGCCAGCAGATCGGACAGGGTTTCCTACGAGCAGTACTTC
CASRSDRVSYEQYF
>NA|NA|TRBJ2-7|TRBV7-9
TGTGCCAGCAGCTTAGGGACAGTGTTAAGTTACGAGCAGTACTTC
CASSLGTVLSYEQYF
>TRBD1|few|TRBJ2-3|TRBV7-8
TGTGCCAGCAGCTTAGGACAGGGCAGGGCCAAGCTCCTCACAGATACGCAGTATTTT
CASSLGQGRAKLLTDTQYF
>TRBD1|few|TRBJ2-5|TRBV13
TGTGCCAGCAGCGTAGACAGGGGAGAGACCCAGTACTTC
CASSVDRGETQYF
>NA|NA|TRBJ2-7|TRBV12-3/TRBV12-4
TGTGCCAGCAGTGGGTCCGTCTACGAGCAGTACTTC
CASSGSVYEQYF
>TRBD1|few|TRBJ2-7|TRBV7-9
TGTGCCAGCAGCTCGGAGACAGGGGGACGAGGTGGCTACGAGCAGTACTTC
CASSSETGGRGGYEQYF
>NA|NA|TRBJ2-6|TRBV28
TGTGCCAGCAACGCCCAACTGAAGCCCCTCTCTGGGGCCAACGTCCTGACTTTC
CASNAQLKPLSGANVLTF
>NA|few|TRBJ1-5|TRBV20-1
TGCAGTGCTAGTAAGGGGGATCAGCCCCAGCATTTT
CSASKGDQPQHF
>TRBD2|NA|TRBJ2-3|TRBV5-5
TGTGCCAGCAGCTTGGCTACGGGGGGAACCGGTAGCACAGATACGCAGTATTTT
CASSLATGGTGSTDTQYF
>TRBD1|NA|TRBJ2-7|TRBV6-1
TGTGCCAGCAGTGGAGGGACAGGGGGAACCTACGAGCAGTACTTC
CASSGGTGGTYEQYF
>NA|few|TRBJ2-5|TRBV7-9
TGTGCCAGCAGCTACGGACGGCGGGCGGACCGGGGTGAGACCCAGTACTTC
CASSYGRRADRGETQYF
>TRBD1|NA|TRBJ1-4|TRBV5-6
TGTGCCAGCAGCTCGACTACAGGGGAGTTGGAAAAACTGTTTTTT
CASSSTTGELEKLFF
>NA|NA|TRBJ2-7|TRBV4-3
TGCGCCAGCAGCCAAGATGAACAGACCTACGAGCAGTACTTC
CASSQDEQTYEQYF
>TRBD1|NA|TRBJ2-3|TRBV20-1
TGCAGTGCCGATTGGGACAGTGGCACAGATACGCAGTATTTT
CSADWDSGTDTQYF
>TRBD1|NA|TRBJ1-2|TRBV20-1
TGCAGTGCTACCCTCCCAGGGGGTCATGGCTACACCTTC
CSATLPGGHGYTF
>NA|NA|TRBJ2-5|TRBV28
TGTGCCAGCTACTCTATGGAGACCCAGTACTTC
CASYSMETQYF
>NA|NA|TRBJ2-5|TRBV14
TGTGCCAGCAGCCAAGACCCCCGACAGCAACAATGGGTAGAGACCCAGTACTTC
CASSQDPRQQQWVETQYF
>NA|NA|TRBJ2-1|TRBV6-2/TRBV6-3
TGTGCCAGCAGCGACGCGGACAGAGACAATGAGCAGTTCTTC
CASSDADRDNEQFF
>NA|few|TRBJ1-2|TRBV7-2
TGTGCCAGCAGCTTAGGTGCGGGGCTAGGCTATGGCTACACCTTC
CASSLGAGLGYGYTF
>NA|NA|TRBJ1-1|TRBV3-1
TGTGCCAGCAGCCAAGAGTGGGGGGCAAGAGGAGCTTTCTTT
CASSQEWGARGAFF
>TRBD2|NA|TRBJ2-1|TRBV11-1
TGTGCCAGCAGCTTTAGCGGGAGTAGGAATGAGCAGTTCTTC
CASSFSGSRNEQFF
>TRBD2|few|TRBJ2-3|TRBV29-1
TGCAGCGTTGATGCGGGAGATGGAGATACGCAGTATTTT
CSVDAGDGDTQYF
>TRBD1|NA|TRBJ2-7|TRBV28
TGTGCCAGCAGTAGGACAGGGGGGGACTCCTACGAGCAGTACTTC
CASSRTGGDSYEQYF
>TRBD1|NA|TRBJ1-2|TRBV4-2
TGTGCCAGCAGCCAAGACTGGACAGGTTCGTATGGCTACACCTTC
CASSQDWTGSYGYTF
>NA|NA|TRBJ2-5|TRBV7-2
TGTGCCAGCAGCTTTGGGACAAAAGAGACCCAGTACTTC
CASSFGTKETQYF